A single sample is the source of the 3 T cell receptor beta chains below, sequenced in a study of tumor T cells in aggressive B-cell lymphoma (dated by TCRdb to about 2017). The receptor library was made with the immunoSEQ multiplex PCR assay. TCRdb's version of the immuneACCESS table is confined to in-frame rearrangements and falls short of the full clone set. An unresolved V gene accounts for under half of the shortfall where checked; the remainder is of unknown origin. Across this sample there are around 4,500 clones, with over 75% seen only once. Roughly 5.6% of the sample is in the top ten clones. The specimen was tumor tissue. These TCRs come from an adult with diffuse large B cell lymphoma.

This clone has a handful of counts. The J gene is TRBJ1-5, the V gene TRBV7-2, with 8 bases matching TRBD1. The trim removed 5 bases at V and 5 bases at J, leaving 8 bases unmatched. Germline loops: CDR1 SGHTA, CDR2 FQGNSA. The CDR3 loop spans 15 amino acids. In DNA, the CDR3 is TGTGCCAGCAGCGAGCAGGGGGCAGAGTATCAGCCCCAGCATTTT. Amino acids: CASSEQGAEYQPQHF. The full variable domain, its missing parts supplied by reference TRBV7-2 and TRBJ1-5, is GAGVSQSPSNKVTEKGKDVELRCDPISGHTALYWYRQSLGQGLEFLIYFQGNSAPDKSGLPSDRFSAERTGGSVSTLTIQRTQQEDSAVYLCASSEQGAEYQPQHFGDGTRLSIL.

As concerns this clone: Other DNA sequences in the same sample also yield this CDR3. The chain combines TRBV2 with TRBJ2-3, with D maybe TRBD1 (5 bases). This CDR3 is 15 amino acids long. Germline V gives CDR1 SNHLY, CDR2 FYNNEI. V was trimmed by 1 base and J by 1 base, leaving 9 bases between them. The CDR3 DNA follows: TGTGCCAGCAGTGAAGGGGGCCTCCGCACAGATACGCAGTATTTT. This encodes CASSEGGLRTDTQYF.

The V call is TRBV11-2, the J call TRBJ2-5; 8 nucleotides agree with TRBD2. CDR3 length equals 12 residues. Germline V CDR1 and CDR2: SGHAT, FQNNGV. J lost 5 bases, V lost 10 bases, and 6 bases had no gene match. The CDR3 spells CANSGGLETQYF. Written as DNA, the CDR3 is TGTGCCAACTCGGGGGGGCTGGAGACCCAGTACTTC.